Each of the 2 T cell receptor beta chains below was sequenced from the same sample in a study of chemoradiotherapy in HPV16-positive cancers. Produced via immunoSEQ multiplex PCR; TCRdb's table is partial and in-frame only. The top ten clones hold 2% to 2.5% of a sample with about 21,000 clones, around 87% of them seen once. Source: blood, taken from a patient who underwent chemoradiotherapy. The source of these receptors is a human donor with HPV-associated anogenital cancer.

The rearrangement joins TRBV11-3 to TRBJ2-5; D gene ambiguous. The CDR3 consists of 14 residues. The V gene's germline CDR1 is SGHNT and CDR2 YENEEA. V gave up 4 bases and J gave up 1 base, with 10 bases separating them. CDR3 in DNA: TGTGCCAGCAGCTGGGAAAGTTTCCAAGAGACCCAGTACTTC. Protein: CASSWESFQETQYF.

This chain connects TRBV25-1 to TRBJ2-7; D is undetermined. Looked up from germline, CDR1 is MGHDK and CDR2 is SYGVNS. The CDR3 is 13 amino acids. Trimming took 3 bases from V and 3 from J, leaving 9 bases between them. CDR3 amino acids: CASSEANNYEQYF. The CDR3 nucleotides are TGTGCCAGCAGTGAGGCAAACAACTACGAGCAGTACTTC.